Reported below is one T cell receptor (beta chain). Other DNA sequences in the sample encode the same CDR3. Per the germline V gene, CDR1 is SGHTA and CDR2 is FQGNSA. The CDR3 runs to 14 residues. Germline trimming cut 5 bases from V and 3 bases from J; bases unmatched to any gene: 6. TCRdb's table, derived via immunoSEQ multiplex PCR, lists solely in-frame clones and lacks some. Of some 93,000 clones listed, around 91% are singletons. This sample is part of a study of T cell changes during pregnancy in multiple sclerosis. The sequence was collected from a female donor in good health, enrolled as a control in a pregnancy study. Specimen: peripheral blood, collected after pregnancy. The chain links TRBV7-2 to TRBJ2-7; TRBD1 matches at 8 bases. The CDR3 spells CASSLTGGSYEQYF. The CDR3 nucleotides are TGTGCCAGCAGCCTAACAGGGGGGAGCTACGAGCAGTACTTC.